The 18 T cell receptor beta chains below all came from one sample that was sequenced in a study of blood T cell repertoires in COVID-19. The protocol was immunoSEQ multiplex PCR, while the TCRdb copy is restricted to in-frame clones and leaves out a portion. The table shows some 41,000 clones, with around 90% occurring only once. The sequenced sample was peripheral blood. The receptors stem from a woman older than 75 with active COVID-19.

The chain is built from TRBV7-6 and TRBJ2-2, with TRBD1 as a possible D gene (6 bases). This CDR3 has 15 residues. The V end lost 8 bases, the J end lost 7 bases, and 20 bases lay between the germline ends. From germline, CDR1 is SGHVS and CDR2 FNYEAQ. CDR3 in DNA: TGTGCCAGCGAACCTCAGGCAGGGGTGGACGGGGAGCTGTTTTTT. The encoded protein is CASEPQAGVDGELFF.

This clone is a singleton in its sample. The rearrangement links TRBV2 to TRBJ1-5; TRBD1 might be the D (6 bases). Germline-derived CDR1 and CDR2 are SNHLY and FYNNEI. This CDR3 region has 12 residues. The V gene lost 5 bases and the J gene lost 5 bases, with 7 bases spanning the gap. For the CDR3, the DNA is TGTGCCAGCAGTCAGGGGTATCAGCCCCAGCATTTT. As protein: CASSQGYQPQHF.

This clone was seen just once. One end of the junction varies from germline; a read error may be responsible. Other DNA sequences in this specimen translate into the identical CDR3. This chain connects TRBV30 to TRBJ1-5, with D unresolved. The CDR3 runs 15 residues. The germline CDR1 and CDR2 sequences are GTSNPN and SVGIG (reference sequence). The CDR3 DNA reads as TGTGCTTGGAGAACGTCGGGAGGTGGCAATCAGCCCCAGCATTTT. Protein product: CAWRTSGGGNQPQHF.

The CDR3 DNA follows: TGCGCCAGCAGTTCTCCGGGACAGGGGTACGATGAGCAGTTCTTC. Residues: CASSSPGQGYDEQFF. This sequence joins TRBV5-1 and TRBJ2-1; TRBD1 aligns across 10 bases. This CDR3 has 15 amino acids. The V gene end was trimmed by 5 bases and the J gene end by 8 bases; junction bases not matched to a gene: 10. Germline CDR1 SGHRS, CDR2 YFSETQ.

This clone has just a few counts. CDR3 DNA sequence: TGTGCCAGCAGCTTTAGGGGCCAGGGGTACGACGAGCAGTACTTC. It yields the protein CASSFRGQGYDEQYF. The J gene is TRBJ2-7, the V gene TRBV7-9, with D perhaps matching TRBD1 (6 bases). V was pared by 3 bases and J by 5 bases, with 17 bases between. Germline CDR1 and CDR2: SEHNR and FQNEAQ (reference sequence). The CDR3 extends over 15 amino acids.

The chain combines TRBV6-2 or TRBV6-3 with TRBJ2-7; 11 nucleotides line up with TRBD1. The CDR3 spans 14 residues. V gave up 2 bases and J gave up 3 bases; unmatched junction bases: 0. CDR1 and CDR2 from the germline V gene are MNHEY and SVGEGT. The CDR3 sequence is CASSYGTGGYEQYF. The CDR3 nucleotides read TGTGCCAGCAGTTACGGGACAGGGGGCTACGAGCAGTACTTC.

CDR3 sequence (DNA): TGTGCCTGGGGGACAGGGGAAGACTTCTCCTATAATTCACCCCTCCACTTT. It yields the protein CAWGTGEDFSYNSPLHF. The gene calls are TRBV30 and TRBJ1-6, with 10 bases aligning to TRBD1. The CDR3 extends over 17 amino acids. Germline CDR1 reads GTSNPN; CDR2 reads SVGIG (reference sequence). V was pared by 5 bases and J by 0 bases, with 7 bases of the junction left unmatched.

V and J are TRBV3-1 (or the pseudogene TRBV3-2) and TRBJ2-5, with 7 bases lining up with TRBD2. The germline CDR1 and CDR2 sequences are LGHDT and YNNKEL (reference sequence). The junction had 11 bases not matched to a gene; V was cut back by 3 bases and J by 1 base. This CDR3 comprises 17 residues. CDR3 coding DNA: TGTGCCAGCAGCCATTATAGTCTAGCGGAGATCCAAGAGACCCAGTACTTC. Translation: CASSHYSLAEIQETQYF.

The chain joins TRBV28 to TRBJ1-5, with 9 positions matching TRBD1. The V gene end was trimmed by 5 bases and the J gene end by 3 bases; junction bases not matched to a gene: 14. This CDR3 comprises 18 residues. The germline CDR1 and CDR2 sequences are MDHEN and SYDVKM. The CDR3 sequence: CASSKDRGEGTVNQPQHF. The CDR3 coding sequence is TGTGCCAGCAGTAAGGACAGGGGAGAAGGTACTGTCAATCAGCCCCAGCATTTT.

This clone showed up just a few times. The gene calls are TRBV2 and TRBJ2-2, with 8 nucleotides matching TRBD2. Germline CDR1 and CDR2: SNHLY and FYNNEI. The length of the CDR3 is 15 residues. The trim removed 6 bases at V and 3 bases at J, leaving 6 bases unmatched. CDR3 loop: CASSAATSDTGELFF. The CDR3 nucleotides are TGTGCCAGCAGCGCCGCGACTAGCGACACCGGGGAGCTGTTTTTT. Together with reference TRBV2 and TRBJ2-2, the CDR3 gives the full variable domain: EPEVTQTPSHQVTQMGQEVILRCVPISNHLYFYWYRQILGQKVEFLVSFYNNEISEKSEIFDDQFSVERPDGSNFTLKIRSTKLEDSAMYFCASSAATSDTGELFFGEGSRLTVL.

The gene calls are TRBV18 and TRBJ2-7; 10 nucleotides match TRBD1. The CDR3 length is 15 residues. V trimming: 6 bases; J trimming: 0 bases; junction bases outside the gene matches: 5. Germline CDR1 and CDR2: KGHSH and LQKENI. CDR3 region: CASSPRDRGSYEQYF. In DNA form, the CDR3 reads TGTGCCAGCTCTCCCCGGGACAGGGGCTCCTACGAGCAGTACTTC.

V usage is TRBV6-5 and J usage is TRBJ1-2; 9 nucleotides match TRBD1. Germline assignment: CDR1 MNHEY and CDR2 SVGAGI. The J segment lost 5 bases and the V segment lost 2 bases, leaving 6 bases of the junction unmatched. This CDR3 is built from 15 residues. DNA of the CDR3: TGTGCCAGCAGTTACGTACAGGGGGCTGGGTATGGCTACACCTTC. The encoded protein is CASSYVQGAGYGYTF.

The chain joins TRBV5-1 to TRBJ2-3; TRBD2 might be the D (6 bases). The CDR3 extends over 14 amino acids. Germline V gene sequence: CDR1 SGHRS, CDR2 YFSETQ. Trimming stripped 4 bases from V and 1 base from J, with 10 bases between. The CDR3 loop reads CASSGWGGTDTQYF. Written as DNA, the CDR3 is TGCGCCAGCAGCGGGTGGGGGGGCACAGATACGCAGTATTTT.

The chain couples TRBV19 to TRBJ2-3, with a possible D match to TRBD1 (5 bases). The CDR3 sequence is 14 residues long. The ends were cut back, 5 bases at V and 3 bases at J, with 12 bases in the middle. CDR1 LNHDA and CDR2 SQIVND come from the germline V gene (reference sequence). The CDR3 coding sequence is TGTGCCAGTAGTGTCAGGGTTTTGACAGATACGCAGTATTTT. Amino acids: CASSVRVLTDTQYF.

This clone was found once. The chain carries TRBV27 and TRBJ2-5; 9 bases agree with TRBD2. V dropped 6 bases and J dropped 4; count of bases not matched to a gene: 6. Germline loops: CDR1 MNHEY, CDR2 SMNVEV (reference sequence). The CDR3 spans 14 residues. CDR3 residues: CASRFSGGSETQYF. Here the CDR3 DNA reads TGTGCCAGCAGATTTAGCGGGGGATCAGAGACCCAGTACTTC.

J is TRBJ2-2 and V is TRBV30, with 9 bases aligning to TRBD1. The CDR3 runs 15 residues. V shed 3 bases and J 5 bases; nucleotides not matched to a gene: 7. The germline V gene has CDR1 GTSNPN and CDR2 SVGIG (reference sequence). CDR3 DNA: TGTGCCTGGAGGACACCGGACAGGGGAACCGGGGAGCTGTTTTTT. As protein: CAWRTPDRGTGELFF.

The chain is built from TRBV28 and TRBJ1-3; 8 positions match TRBD1. V shed 3 bases, J shed 4 bases, and the junction held 14 bases outside the gene matches. Germline CDR1 is MDHEN and CDR2 is SYDVKM. The CDR3 has 18 amino acids. The DNA of the CDR3 is TGTGCCAGCAGTTTGTTTCCTCTTCGGCAGGGGGCGGGAAACACCATATATTTT. Its protein product is CASSLFPLRQGAGNTIYF.

The chain combines TRBV21-1 with TRBJ1-5; the table's D call, TRBD1, was not checked against the DNA. TRBV21-1 is reported as a pseudogene. This CDR3 has 15 residues. CDR3 in amino acids: CASSKEGASNQPQHF. The DNA of the CDR3 is TGTGCCAGCAGCAAAGAGGGGGCTAGCAATCAGCCCCAGCATTTT.